One sample yielded the 31 T cell receptor beta chains listed below, sequenced in a study of blood T cells in healthy people across ages. Alongside a J-beta primer mix, a sample-barcoded 5' primer served in a second PCR lasting about 7 to 11 cycles. TCRdb redid the calling of the 5' RACE reads with MiXCR, one entry per CDR3 protein. The sample lists some 1 million distinct CDR3 sequences; around 45% were seen once. Specimen: blood. These receptor sequences come from a woman between 55 and 75 years old in good health.

This clonotype was observed once. Given a much more abundant clone one base away, this may be a read error. The chain is built from TRBV7-3 and TRBJ1-2; D not resolved. Trimming left V 5 bases short and J 0 bases short, with 7 bases between. Germline-derived CDR1 and CDR2 are SGHTA and FQGTGA. The CDR3 is 13 amino acids. The CDR3 DNA is TGTGCCAGCAGCGTATCGGCTAACTATGGCTACACCTTC. This translates into CASSVSANYGYTF.

The chain couples TRBV20-1 to TRBJ1-2; D gene ambiguous. V lost 3 bases to trimming and J lost 4 bases, with 15 bases between them. The germline gives CDR1 DFQATT, CDR2 SNEGSKA (reference sequence). The CDR3 consists of 14 residues. CDR3 in DNA: TGCAGTGCTAGTCGACTCTATTCCGGCTATGGCTACACCTTC. It yields the protein CSASRLYSGYGYTF.

The CDR3 region is CASSFGRARGYTF. For the CDR3, the DNA is TGTGCCAGCAGTTTTGGCAGGGCCCGGGGCTACACCTTC. This sequence joins TRBV27 and TRBJ1-2; D perhaps matches TRBD1 (5 bases). The length of the CDR3 is 13 residues. Trimming shortened V by 3 bases and J by 8 bases, and 13 bases separated the two germline ends. Germline lookup yields CDR1 MNHEY and CDR2 SMNVEV (reference sequence).

The chain combines TRBV5-1 with TRBJ2-3; 9 nucleotides align to TRBD1. Germline-derived CDR1 and CDR2 are SGHRS and YFSETQ. V trimming: 1 base; J trimming: 4 bases; junction bases outside the gene matches: 7. The CDR3 runs 16 residues. The CDR3 sequence: CASSLTGTGLADTQYF. CDR3 bases: TGCGCCAGCAGCTTGACCGGGACAGGGCTGGCAGATACGCAGTATTTT.

The chain's CDR3 is CASSKEGADYGYTF. The CDR3 DNA follows: TGTGCCAGCAGTAAAGAGGGGGCGGACTATGGCTACACCTTC. The chain couples TRBV12-3 or TRBV12-4 to TRBJ1-2, with 7 bases lining up with TRBD1. With 5 bases clipped from V and 3 bases from J, the junction kept 6 bases outside the gene matches. The CDR3 length is 14 residues.

The V gene is TRBV28, the J gene TRBJ2-7, with a tentative D call TRBD1 (6 bases). The CDR3 extends over 14 amino acids. Germline assignment: CDR1 MDHEN and CDR2 SYDVKM. Between the trimmed V and J ends, which lost 5 bases and 4 bases, there was a span of 15 bases. The CDR3 DNA reads as TGTGCCAGCAGTGTAGTGGGGGCGGGTTACGAGCAGTACTTC. Translating gives CASSVVGAGYEQYF.

Remarks on this clonotype: At one end, the junction sequence differs from germline, possibly due to a read error. This rearrangement joins TRBV20-1 to TRBJ2-2; 7 bases match TRBD2. The CDR3 length is 12 residues. Germline CDR1 is DFQATT and CDR2 is SNEGSKA (reference sequence). CDR3 protein: CSATIWAGELFF. For the CDR3, the DNA is TGCAGTGCTACCATATGGGCGGGGGAGTTGTTTTTT.

This chain connects TRBV20-1 to TRBJ1-2, with 9 bases that match TRBD1. Germline CDR1 and CDR2: DFQATT and SNEGSKA (reference sequence). The length of the CDR3 is 16 residues. J lost 7 bases, V lost 0 bases, and 12 bases had no gene match. In DNA, the CDR3 is TGCAGTGCTAGAGATCAAGTCGGGAGGGACAGGGTTGGCTACACCTTC. Its protein product is CSARDQVGRDRVGYTF.

The chain has TRBV3-1 and TRBJ2-3, with D possibly being TRBD2 (5 bases). Trimming took 2 bases from V and 14 from J, leaving 17 bases between them. Germline assignment: CDR1 LGHDT and CDR2 YNNKEL (reference sequence). The CDR3 consists of 13 residues. CDR3 amino acids: CASSQIVEERMYF. In nucleotides, the CDR3 is TGTGCCAGCAGCCAAATAGTGGAGGAGAGGATGTATTTT.

The rearrangement joins TRBV12-3 or TRBV12-4 to TRBJ2-6, with 9 bases that match TRBD1. The CDR3 contains 19 residues. Germline trimming cut 8 bases from V and 2 bases from J; bases unmatched to any gene: 16. CDR3 sequence: CASRPGQGFLSTGANVLTF. Here the CDR3 DNA reads TGTGCCAGCCGACCGGGACAGGGTTTTTTGTCGACTGGGGCCAACGTCCTGACTTTC.

V is TRBV3-1 and J is TRBJ2-1; 9 nucleotides agree with TRBD1. CDR3 length: 20 amino acids. V gave up 0 bases and J gave up 1 base; unmatched junction bases: 13. CDR1 LGHDT and CDR2 YNNKEL come from the germline V gene (reference sequence). CDR3 loop: CASSQDQRQGVSNSYNEQFF. The CDR3 DNA is TGTGCCAGCAGCCAAGATCAGCGACAGGGGGTCTCCAATTCCTACAATGAGCAGTTCTTC.

The genes are TRBV24-1 and TRBJ2-5; TRBD1 matches 7 bases. There are 14 residues in the CDR3. Germline V gives CDR1 KGHDR, CDR2 SFDVKD. Trimming cost V 3 bases and J 2 bases; bases outside gene matches: 2. The CDR3 is CATSDPGQQETQYF. Written as DNA, the CDR3 is TGTGCCACCAGTGATCCGGGACAGCAAGAGACCCAGTACTTC.

This clonotype was seen a handful of times. This sequence joins TRBV27 and TRBJ2-3, with TRBD2 matching 14 bases. The CDR3 totals 16 residues. Germline loops: CDR1 MNHEY, CDR2 SMNVEV (reference sequence). Trimming took 6 bases from V and 4 from J; bases not matched to a gene: 6. CDR3 nucleotide sequence: TGTGCCAGCAGGAAGACTAGCGGGAGGGCCGCAGATACGCAGTATTTT. As protein: CASRKTSGRAADTQYF.

In this sample, this clonotype turned up a few times. J is TRBJ2-5 and V is TRBV6-2 or TRBV6-3, with a possible D match to TRBD2 (5 bases). Looked up from germline, CDR1 is MNHEY and CDR2 is SVGEGT. The ends were cut back, 2 bases at V and 2 bases at J, with 9 bases in the middle. This CDR3 is 14 amino acids long. The CDR3 sequence: CASSYLTGQETQYF. DNA of the CDR3: TGTGCCAGCAGTTACCTGACGGGACAAGAGACCCAGTACTTC.

This clonotype was seen many times. The V and J genes are TRBV2 and TRBJ2-6, with 8 bases fitting TRBD2. Unmatched junction bases numbered 11, after V lost 10 bases and J lost 0 bases. The germline V gene encodes CDR1 SNHLY and CDR2 FYNNEI. CDR3 length: 17 amino acids. The CDR3 loop is CATPPIGRASGANVLTF. CDR3 coding DNA: TGTGCCACCCCGCCTATCGGGAGGGCCTCTGGGGCCAACGTCCTGACTTTC.

This clonotype was seen once. J is TRBJ2-1 and V is TRBV7-8; D could derive from TRBD1 or TRBD2 (6 bases each). The CDR3 is 15 residues long. Between the trimmed V and J ends, which lost 6 bases and 8 bases, there was a span of 20 bases. CDR1 and CDR2 (germline): SGHVS, FQNEAQ. CDR3 residues: CASSRPGGVVYEQFF. The CDR3 DNA reads as TGTGCCAGCAGTCGCCCCGGGGGCGTTGTATATGAGCAGTTCTTC.

This clonotype was seen once. The genes are TRBV18 and TRBJ2-4, with 8 nucleotides matching TRBD1. The J call may not be correct, given that the DNA end is closer to TRBJ2-7. The CDR3 has 14 residues. Germline V lookup: CDR1 KGHSH, CDR2 LQKENI. The CDR3 nucleotides read TGTGCCAGCTCACCGTACCGGGACAGGTTCGAGCAGTACTTC. Amino acid sequence: CASSPYRDRFEQYF.

There are a few counts of this clonotype. The DNA of the CDR3 is TGTGCCAGCTCCCCGCTCGACAGGTACGAGCAGTACTTC. Its protein product is CASSPLDRYEQYF. The chain recombines TRBV18 with TRBJ2-7, with D possibly TRBD1 on 6 matching bases. Trimming cost V 6 bases and J 4 bases, with 13 bases left between them. Germline loops: CDR1 KGHSH, CDR2 LQKENI. This CDR3 comprises 13 residues.

The chain carries TRBV20-1 and TRBJ2-7; 9 bases are a match to TRBD1. Germline values: CDR1 DFQATT, CDR2 SNEGSKA (reference sequence). This CDR3 spans 14 amino acids. V shed 3 bases and J 4 bases; nucleotides not matched to a gene: 7. CDR3: CSARKTGQGYEQYF. For the CDR3, the DNA is TGCAGTGCTAGGAAAACGGGACAGGGTTACGAGCAGTACTTC.

This clonotype was seen a handful of times. The chain carries TRBV6-5 and TRBJ1-1, with D tentatively TRBD1 (5 bases). In germline, CDR1 is MNHEY, CDR2 SVGAGI. V was pared by 6 bases and J by 3 bases, with 11 bases between. There are 13 residues in the CDR3. CDR3 region: CASRTSGYTEAFF. CDR3 nucleotides: TGTGCCAGCAGAACATCAGGGTACACTGAAGCTTTCTTT.

This rearrangement joins TRBV7-7 to TRBJ2-3; D perhaps matches TRBD2 (6 bases). CDR1 SSHAT and CDR2 FNYEAQ come from the germline V gene (reference sequence). The CDR3 consists of 17 residues. V dropped 5 bases and J dropped 2 bases, with 20 bases sitting between them. The CDR3 bases are TGTGCCAGCAGCGCAATCGGGGCGGGACTTCTCACAGATACGCAGTATTTT. Its translation is CASSAIGAGLLTDTQYF.

This rearrangement joins TRBV2 to TRBJ2-5, with D maybe TRBD2 (5 bases). Germline V lookup: CDR1 SNHLY, CDR2 FYNNEI. V gave up 4 bases and J gave up 5 bases, with 11 bases separating them. The CDR3 totals 13 residues. Here the CDR3 reads CASSAPPGETQYF. Here the CDR3 DNA reads TGTGCCAGCAGTGCTCCTCCGGGGGAGACCCAGTACTTC.

The rearrangement uses TRBV20-1 and TRBJ2-3; 7 bases are a match to TRBD2. Per germline, CDR1 DFQATT and CDR2 SNEGSKA (reference sequence). Trimming took 5 bases from V and 6 from J; bases not matched to a gene: 11. The CDR3 extends over 14 amino acids. CDR3 sequence: CSASFPGLQDTQYF. CDR3 coding DNA: TGCAGTGCTTCTTTTCCGGGACTACAGGATACGCAGTATTTT.

This clonotype showed up just a few times. The chain carries TRBV29-1 and TRBJ2-4, with 8 nucleotides matching TRBD1. The V segment lost 6 bases and the J segment 8 bases; nucleotides outside the gene matches: 6. CDR3 length equals 12 residues. Per the germline V gene, CDR1 is SQVTM and CDR2 is ANQGSEA. The CDR3, as DNA: TGCAGCGTCAGGACAGGGAAAGACATTCAGTACTTC. Amino acids: CSVRTGKDIQYF.

The chain combines TRBV11-1 with TRBJ2-7, with D possibly being TRBD1 or TRBD2 (6 bases each). CDR3 size: 15 residues. Germline loops: CDR1 SGHAT, CDR2 FQDESV (reference sequence). V was shortened by 1 base and J by 5 bases, with 15 bases between the two germline ends. For the CDR3, the DNA is TGTGCCAGCAGCTTAGAGTGGGGGGCGATCGACGAGCAGTACTTC. Its translation: CASSLEWGAIDEQYF.

This clonotype has more than one count but fewer than ten. V usage is TRBV20-1 and J usage is TRBJ2-4; D possibly uses TRBD1 or TRBD2 (5 bases each). Near its end, the DNA agrees better with TRBJ2-5, so the J call may be wrong. Germline V lookup: CDR1 DFQATT, CDR2 SNEGSKA (reference sequence). The CDR3 length is 15 residues. CDR3 sequence: CSAHTGREVQETQYF. The DNA for the CDR3 is TGCAGTGCTCACACGGGGCGCGAGGTCCAAGAGACCCAGTACTTC.

The CDR3 region is CATSRDSAGQTSSYNEQFF. The DNA of the CDR3 is TGTGCCACCAGCAGAGATTCAGCGGGGCAGACGAGCTCCTACAATGAGCAGTTCTTC. The chain combines TRBV15 with TRBJ2-1; the match to TRBD2 covers 7 bases. Trimming at V came to 0 bases and at J to 0 bases, leaving 11 bases not matched to a gene. Germline CDR1 reads LNHNV; CDR2 reads YYDKDF (reference sequence). This CDR3 spans 19 amino acids.

V is TRBV7-3 and J is TRBJ2-3; TRBD2 matches 11 bases. The CDR3 runs to 14 residues. The germline CDR1 and CDR2 sequences are SGHTA and FQGTGA. V shed 0 bases and J 14 bases; nucleotides not matched to a gene: 7. CDR3 sequence (DNA): TGTGCCAGCAGCTTAACCCTACTAGCGGGAGTTATGTATTTT. As protein: CASSLTLLAGVMYF.

This chain uses TRBV4-1 with TRBJ1-4, with TRBD1 matching over 7 bases. This CDR3 has 15 amino acids. After removal of 2 bases from V and 8 bases from J, the junction contained 8 bases not matched to a gene. Per germline, CDR1 MGHRA and CDR2 YSYEKL. The CDR3 nucleotides read TGCGCCAGCAGCCAACTCCCCAGGGGGAACGAAAAACTGTTTTTT. As protein: CASSQLPRGNEKLFF.

This clonotype was seen once. V is TRBV20-1 and J is TRBJ1-2, with D unresolved. The V end lost 2 bases, the J end lost 8 bases, and 18 bases lay between the germline ends. The CDR3 sequence is 14 residues long. Germline loops: CDR1 DFQATT, CDR2 SNEGSKA (reference sequence). CDR3 bases: TGCAGTGCTAGACGTAGCCGAGAGCGCTGGGGCTACACCTTC. Its protein product is CSARRSRERWGYTF.

This sequence joins TRBV27 and TRBJ2-3; maybe TRBD2 (5 bases). Trimming removed 5 bases from V and 4 bases from J, with 13 bases in between. The CDR3 runs to 14 residues. Germline CDR1 MNHEY, CDR2 SMNVEV (reference sequence). The CDR3 here is CASSKREPADTQYF. The CDR3 region has the DNA TGTGCCAGCAGTAAGAGGGAGCCGGCAGATACGCAGTATTTT.